This T cell receptor (beta chain) emerged from a study of T cells in localized non-small cell lung cancer. General study findings and limits: Median around 60 top-100 tumor clones were shared with paired adjacent lung. It remains possible that heterogeneity exists, since only one tumor region was sequenced. Longer overall survival associated with higher blood T cell density; shorter survival with higher adjacent-lung clonality. Maximal T cell clonality occurred in uninvolved adjacent lung, with tumor ranking below it.

A note on this clone: Its antigen remains unknown.

Some clones are missing from TCRdb's copy, which holds only in-frame ones; the method was immunoSEQ multiplex PCR. The data contain 40,000 to 65,000 clones, over 80% of them singletons. CDR3 length: 15 residues. V was clipped by 1 base and J by 0 bases, with 9 bases between them. Germline CDR1 is SGHRS and CDR2 is YFSETQ. The chain has TRBV5-1 and TRBJ2-3; no reliable D call. The sequence was obtained from a man aged 35 to 69 with stage III lung adenocarcinoma. The material sequenced was peripheral blood mononuclear cells, taken before any cancer treatment. CDR3 DNA sequence: TGCGCCAGCAGCTTGACGAGACTGAGCACAGATACGCAGTATTTT. It specifies CASSLTRLSTDTQYF. The full variable domain, in which reference TRBV5-1 and TRBJ2-3 provide the parts outside the CDR3, is KAGVTQTPRYLIKTRGQQVTLSCSPISGHRSVSWYQQTPGQGLQFLFEYFSETQRNKGNFPGRFSGRQFSNSRSEMNVSTLELGDSALYLCASSLTRLSTDTQYFGPGTRLTVL.